The 20 T cell receptor beta chains reported below all come from one sample, sequenced in a study of blood T cell repertoires in COVID-19 (dated by TCRdb to the early 2020s). The library was built by means of the immunoSEQ multiplex PCR assay. As stored in TCRdb, this immuneACCESS dataset retains in-frame rearrangements with V and J assigned. A fraction of the clones does not appear; measured against another copy, unresolved V genes explain less than half of the discrepancy, and the remainder lacks a known reason. Recorded for this sample are fewer than 300,000 clones; 88% of them occurred a single time. Over 4% of the sample comes from the top ten. The sample comprised peripheral blood. The source is a man aged 60 to 69 who had recovered from COVID-19.

The chain combines TRBV29-1 with TRBJ1-1, with a possible D match to TRBD1 (5 bases). The CDR3 runs 12 residues. The V and J ends lost 7 bases and 9 bases respectively, with 18 bases between them. In germline, CDR1 is SQVTM, CDR2 ANQGSEA. The CDR3 DNA is TGCAGCGGTCACAGGAGACCTACGCAAGCTTTCTTT. It specifies CSGHRRPTQAFF. The whole variable domain, filled in from reference TRBV29-1 and TRBJ1-1, reads SAVISQKPSRDICQRGTSLTIQCQVDSQVTMMFWYRQQPGQSLTLIATANQGSEATYESGFVIDKFPISRPNLTFSTLTVSNMSPEDSSIYLCSGHRRPTQAFFGQGTRLTVV.

The gene calls are TRBV25-1 and TRBJ2-7, with 15 bases identical to TRBD2. Germline CDR1 and CDR2: MGHDK and SYGVNS. This CDR3 spans 16 amino acids. V gave up 6 bases and J gave up 0 bases; unmatched junction bases: 3. The DNA of the CDR3 is TGTGCCAGCAGAGGGACTAGCGGGGGGTCCTCCTACGAGCAGTACTTC. Amino acid sequence: CASRGTSGGSSYEQYF.

The chain uses TRBV7-9 and TRBJ1-3; 9 nucleotides align to TRBD1. V was clipped by 2 bases and J by 6 bases; unmatched bases: 8. Germline V gene data show CDR1 as SEHNR and CDR2 as FQNEAQ (reference sequence). The CDR3 consists of 16 residues. The CDR3 reads CASSLRGQGPTNTIYF. The CDR3 DNA is TGTGCCAGCAGCTTACGGGGACAGGGACCGACAAACACCATATATTTT.

The rearrangement uses TRBV6-2 or TRBV6-3 and TRBJ2-1; D is perhaps TRBD2 (5 bases). V lost 4 bases and J lost 6, with 10 bases in between. Germline-derived CDR1 and CDR2 are MNHEY and SVGEGT. The CDR3 totals 13 residues. The CDR3 loop is CASSSGNGNEQFF. The CDR3 region has the DNA TGTGCCAGCAGTTCCGGGAATGGCAATGAGCAGTTCTTC.

Only a few counts were recorded for this clone. The V and J genes are TRBV19 and TRBJ1-5; no firm D call. Germline assignment: CDR1 LNHDA and CDR2 SQIVND (reference sequence). V lost 5 bases to trimming and J lost 3 bases, with 11 bases between them. This CDR3 spans 14 amino acids. The CDR3 spells CASSFAGYNQPQHF. DNA for the CDR3: TGTGCCAGTAGTTTCGCAGGTTACAATCAGCCCCAGCATTTT.

J is TRBJ2-3 and V is TRBV6-5; 7 nucleotides match TRBD2. Germline V gene lookup returns CDR1 MNHEY and CDR2 SVGAGI. The V segment lost 6 bases and the J segment 2 bases; nucleotides outside the gene matches: 8. The CDR3 length is 15 residues. The CDR3 spells CASSQVGGFTDTQYF. CDR3 DNA sequence: TGTGCCAGCAGCCAGGTGGGGGGGTTCACAGATACGCAGTATTTT.

The chain employs TRBV9 and TRBJ2-1; 12 bases line up with TRBD1. The CDR3 is 16 residues long. J was trimmed by 8 bases and V by 0 bases; bases with no gene match: 6. Germline values: CDR1 SGDLS, CDR2 YYNGEE. Here the CDR3 DNA reads TGTGCCAGCAGCGTAGGAGTCGGGACAGGGGGCCATGAGCAGTTCTTC. Translated, it gives CASSVGVGTGGHEQFF. The full variable domain, completed using reference TRBV9 and TRBJ2-1, is DSGVTQTPKHLITATGQRVTLRCSPRSGDLSVYWYQQSLDQGLQFLIQYYNGEERAKGNILERFSAQQFPDLHSELNLSSLELGDSALYFCASSVGVGTGGHEQFFGPGTRLTVL.

The V gene is TRBV19, the J gene TRBJ2-5; 10 bases are shared with TRBD1. V dropped 9 bases and J dropped 4; count of bases not matched to a gene: 11. Germline CDR1 and CDR2: LNHDA and SQIVND (reference sequence). The CDR3 length is 15 residues. The CDR3 reads CASSSRTGGGETQYF. CDR3 nucleotides: TGTGCCAGCTCTTCCAGGACAGGGGGAGGAGAGACCCAGTACTTC.

The gene calls are TRBV4-1 and TRBJ2-7; no clear D. CDR1 is MGHRA, CDR2 YSYEKL, per germline. CDR3 length: 15 amino acids. V lost 0 bases and J lost 4, with 13 bases in between. CDR3 residues: CASSQDRSIGYEQYF. CDR3 in DNA: TGCGCCAGCAGCCAAGATAGGTCGATCGGGTACGAGCAGTACTTC.

The V call is TRBV4-2, the J call TRBJ1-4; D gene unclear. The CDR3 extends over 17 amino acids. V was cut by 1 base and J by 1 base, with 13 bases left in between. The germline CDR1 and CDR2 sequences are LGHNA and YNFKEQ. The CDR3 is CASSQGVHLRTNEKLFF. In nucleotides, the CDR3 is TGTGCCAGCAGCCAAGGAGTCCATCTTAGAACTAATGAAAAACTGTTTTTT.

This chain connects TRBV5-5 to TRBJ2-3; 14 positions agree with TRBD2. Germline V gives CDR1 SGHKS, CDR2 YYEKEE (reference sequence). V gave up 1 base and J gave up 2 bases; unmatched junction bases: 6. The CDR3 consists of 18 residues. This chain's CDR3 is CASSLLGLAGELTDTQYF. The CDR3 DNA sequence: TGTGCCAGCAGCTTGTTGGGACTAGCGGGGGAACTCACAGATACGCAGTATTTT.

This sequence joins TRBV27 and TRBJ2-3, with D perhaps matching TRBD1 (6 bases). Per the germline V gene, CDR1 is MNHEY and CDR2 is SMNVEV (reference sequence). Between the trimmed V and J ends, which lost 5 bases and 2 bases, there was a span of 20 bases. The CDR3 is 17 amino acids. The CDR3: CASSPHPSTGHTDTQYF. The CDR3 DNA sequence: TGTGCCAGCAGTCCTCACCCTTCGACAGGACACACAGATACGCAGTATTTT.

This clone showed up just a few times. The rearrangement uses TRBV3-1 (or the pseudogene TRBV3-2) and TRBJ1-6; 7 nucleotides align to TRBD1. The CDR3 consists of 15 residues. The V and J ends lost 6 bases and 9 bases, in that order; junction bases with no gene match: 11. CDR1 and CDR2 from the germline V gene are LGHDT and YNNKEL (reference sequence). The CDR3 loop reads CASRRSGTVSSPLHF. Here the CDR3 DNA reads TGTGCCAGCAGAAGGTCCGGGACAGTTAGTTCACCCCTCCACTTT.

The J gene is TRBJ2-2, the V gene TRBV6-5; no firm D call. The germline CDR1 and CDR2 sequences are MNHEY and SVGAGI. V lost 8 bases and J lost 5, with 15 bases in between. CDR3 length: 14 amino acids. CDR3 bases: TGTGCCAGCGGCCGAATTATCAGGACCGGGGAGCTGTTTTTT. It translates to CASGRIIRTGELFF.

The chain has TRBV25-1 and TRBJ2-7, with no clear D. The CDR3 loop spans 13 amino acids. Germline values: CDR1 MGHDK, CDR2 SYGVNS. Deletions cut 5 bases from V and 5 bases from J, with 13 bases between. The CDR3 bases are TGTGCCAGCAGTCACGGAGTTTGGGACGAGCAGTACTTC. Translation gives CASSHGVWDEQYF.

The chain carries TRBV7-9 and TRBJ2-3, with D perhaps matching TRBD2 (6 bases). V gave up 3 bases and J gave up 4 bases, with 11 bases separating them. The CDR3 extends over 14 amino acids. Germline V lookup: CDR1 SEHNR, CDR2 FQNEAQ (reference sequence). The CDR3 sequence is CASSLALASDTQYF. The CDR3 region has the DNA TGTGCCAGCAGCTTGGCGCTAGCGTCAGATACGCAGTATTTT.

V gene TRBV9 combines with J gene TRBJ2-6; weak D call: TRBD1 (6 bases). CDR3 length: 18 residues. CDR1 is SGDLS and CDR2 is YYNGEE in the germline V gene. V shed 3 bases and J shed 3 bases, with 19 bases lying between them. CDR3: CASSAPFTGLVGANVLTF. CDR3 sequence (DNA): TGTGCCAGCAGCGCCCCGTTTACAGGGTTAGTTGGGGCCAACGTCCTGACTTTC. Full variable domain (rest looked up from reference TRBV9 and TRBJ2-6): DSGVTQTPKHLITATGQRVTLRCSPRSGDLSVYWYQQSLDQGLQFLIQYYNGEERAKGNILERFSAQQFPDLHSELNLSSLELGDSALYFCASSAPFTGLVGANVLTFGAGSRLTVL.

The genes are TRBV10-1 and TRBJ2-2, with 7 bases lining up with TRBD1. CDR3 length: 15 amino acids. The germline V gene encodes CDR1 WNHNN and CDR2 SYGVQD (reference sequence). V lost 5 bases to trimming and J lost 3 bases; unmatched junction nucleotides: 6. The DNA for the CDR3 is TGCGCCAGCAGTAAACAGGGGTCCCACACCGGGGAGCTGTTTTTT. Protein sequence: CASSKQGSHTGELFF.

This clone was seen only once. The chain uses TRBV27 and TRBJ2-7, with D tentatively TRBD1 (5 bases). Germline-derived CDR1 and CDR2 are MNHEY and SMNVEV (reference sequence). The CDR3 has 16 amino acids. V was cut by 2 bases and J by 5 bases, with 19 bases left in between. CDR3 sequence (DNA): TGTGCCAGCAGTTTAGCTCCCGGCCAGGGTTGGGACGAGCAGTACTTC. It yields the protein CASSLAPGQGWDEQYF.

The gene calls are TRBV19 and TRBJ2-3; possible D gene TRBD1, 5 bases. Between the trimmed V and J ends, which lost 1 base and 6 bases, there was a span of 14 bases. CDR3 length equals 15 residues. Per the germline V gene, CDR1 is LNHDA and CDR2 is SQIVND (reference sequence). CDR3: CASSIGGFNYDTQYF. In DNA, the CDR3 is TGTGCCAGTAGTATAGGGGGCTTTAATTATGATACGCAGTATTTT.